This TCR beta chain originates from a study of T cell repertoires in cytomegalovirus infection. Study in general: CMV infection and matching HLA type were both indicated by public TCR beta signatures.

In TCRdb, the reads were re-called with MiXCR into one record per CDR3 protein. The sample has 550,000 to 850,000 distinct CDR3 sequences; 30% to 35% are singletons. Note on this clonotype: What it recognizes is unknown.

V was trimmed by 2 bases and J by 7 bases, leaving 18 bases between them. Germline CDR1 is LGHNA and CDR2 is YNFKEQ. The CDR3 is 15 residues long. The clonotype comes from a human donor in good health (CMV status not recorded). Some clones in this sample may be carry-over from other donors' samples. The material sequenced was cultured PBMCs, taken from culture after CMV antigen stimulation. The J gene is TRBJ2-7, the V gene TRBV4-2; D is tentatively TRBD1 or TRBD2 (5 bases each). CDR3: CASSQTGTDGREQYF. The CDR3 DNA reads TGTGCCAGCAGCCAAACCGGGACGGACGGCAGGGAGCAGTACTTC.